This T cell receptor beta chain was captured in a study of CD8+CD57+ T cells in acquired aplastic anemia. Study information: Sorted CD4+ and CD8+ cell DNA averaged approximately 3.4 ug.

Trimming stripped 4 bases from V and 4 bases from J, with 20 bases between. Germline V gene lookup returns CDR1 DFQATT and CDR2 SNEGSKA (reference sequence). CDR3 length equals 16 residues. Genomic DNA acted as the template from which TCR beta VDJ combination and CDR3 sequence profiling were carried out. TCRdb fed the reads into MiXCR, producing one record per CDR3 protein. The sample yields fewer than 200,000 distinct CDR3 sequences, about 44% seen once. On this clonotype itself: Its antigen is not known.

Patients sequenced had flow cytometry evidence of CD8+CD57+ cell expansion. In all patients, the disease was severe acquired aplastic anemia. Therapy had not been given to patients before blood sampling. General study points: A set of some 28 CD8+ CDR3 sequences was shared between patients and controls, and these sequences appeared highly expressed in patients.

Sample: sorted CD4+, CD8+, or CD8+CD57+ T cells (not recorded which) from PBMCs. The chain couples TRBV20-1 to TRBJ2-1; TRBD1 is a possible D gene (6 bases). This receptor was identified in a human donor with aplastic anemia. CDR3 nucleotide sequence: TGCAGTGCTACCATACAAAACAGGGTTTTGTACAATGAGCAGTTCTTC. Its protein product is CSATIQNRVLYNEQFF.